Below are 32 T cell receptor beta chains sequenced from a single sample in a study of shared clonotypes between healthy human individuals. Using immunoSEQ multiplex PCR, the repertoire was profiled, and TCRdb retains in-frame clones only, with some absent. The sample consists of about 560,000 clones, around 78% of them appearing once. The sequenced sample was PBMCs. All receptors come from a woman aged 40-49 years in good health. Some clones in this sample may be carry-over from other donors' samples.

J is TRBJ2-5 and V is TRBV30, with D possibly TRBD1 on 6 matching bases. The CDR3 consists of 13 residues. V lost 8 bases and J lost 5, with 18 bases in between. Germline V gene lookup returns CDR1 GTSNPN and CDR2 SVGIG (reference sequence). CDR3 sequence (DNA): TGTGCCGGCCACAGGGTAGAAGGGGAGACCCAGTACTTC. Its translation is CAGHRVEGETQYF. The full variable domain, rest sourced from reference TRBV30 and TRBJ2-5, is SQTIHQWPATLVQPVGSPLSLECTVEGTSNPNLYWYRQAAGRGLQLLFYSVGIGQISSEVPQNLSASRPQDRQFILSSKKLLLSDSGFYLCAGHRVEGETQYFGPGTRLLVL.

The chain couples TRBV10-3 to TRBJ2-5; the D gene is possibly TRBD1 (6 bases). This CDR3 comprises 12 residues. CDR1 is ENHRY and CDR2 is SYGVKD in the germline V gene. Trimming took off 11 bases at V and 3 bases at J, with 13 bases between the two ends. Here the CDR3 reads CASRQDEETQYF. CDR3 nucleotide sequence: TGTGCCTCGAGACAGGACGAAGAGACCCAGTACTTC.

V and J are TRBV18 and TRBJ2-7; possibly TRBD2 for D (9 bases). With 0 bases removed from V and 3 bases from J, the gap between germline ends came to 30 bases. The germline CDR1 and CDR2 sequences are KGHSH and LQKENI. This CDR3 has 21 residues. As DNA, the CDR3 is TGTGCCAGCTCACCACCGGGACAGGTTAGGGGGATTAGCGGGAGTTACTACGAGCAGTACTTC. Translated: CASSPPGQVRGISGSYYEQYF.

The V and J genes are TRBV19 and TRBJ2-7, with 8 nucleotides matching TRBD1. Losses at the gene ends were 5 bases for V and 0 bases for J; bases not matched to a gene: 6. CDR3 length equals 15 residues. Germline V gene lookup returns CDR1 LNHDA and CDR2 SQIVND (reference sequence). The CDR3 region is CASSLAGTGSYEQYF. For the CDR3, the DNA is TGTGCCAGTAGTCTCGCCGGGACAGGCTCCTACGAGCAGTACTTC.

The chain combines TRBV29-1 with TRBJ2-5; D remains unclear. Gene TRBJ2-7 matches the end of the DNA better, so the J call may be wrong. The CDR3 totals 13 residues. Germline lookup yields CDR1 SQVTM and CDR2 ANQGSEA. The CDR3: CSVEASGVGEQYF. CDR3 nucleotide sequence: TGCAGCGTTGAAGCAAGTGGGGTCGGCGAGCAGTACTTC.

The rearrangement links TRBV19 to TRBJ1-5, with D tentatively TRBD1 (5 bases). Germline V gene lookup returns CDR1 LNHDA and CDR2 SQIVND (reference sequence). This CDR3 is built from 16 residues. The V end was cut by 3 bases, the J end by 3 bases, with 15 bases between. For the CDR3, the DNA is TGTGCCAGTAGTATGGACACTTCCGCCCCCAATCAGCCCCAGCATTTT. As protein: CASSMDTSAPNQPQHF.

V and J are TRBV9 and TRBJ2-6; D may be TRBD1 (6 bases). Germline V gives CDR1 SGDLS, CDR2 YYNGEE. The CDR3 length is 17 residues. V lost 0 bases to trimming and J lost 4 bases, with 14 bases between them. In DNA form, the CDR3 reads TGTGCCAGCAGCGTAGGCCCTACAGGGTCCGGGGCCAACGTCCTGACTTTC. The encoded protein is CASSVGPTGSGANVLTF.

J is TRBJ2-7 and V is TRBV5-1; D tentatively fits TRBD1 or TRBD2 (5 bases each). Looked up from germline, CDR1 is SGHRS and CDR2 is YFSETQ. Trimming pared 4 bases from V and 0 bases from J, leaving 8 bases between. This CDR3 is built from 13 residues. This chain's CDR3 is CASSTGPSYEQYF. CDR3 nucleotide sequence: TGCGCCAGCAGCACGGGACCCTCCTACGAGCAGTACTTC. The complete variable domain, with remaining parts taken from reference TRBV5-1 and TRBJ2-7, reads KAGVTQTPRYLIKTRGQQVTLSCSPISGHRSVSWYQQTPGQGLQFLFEYFSETQRNKGNFPGRFSGRQFSNSRSEMNVSTLELGDSALYLCASSTGPSYEQYFGPGTRLTVT.

The CDR3 spells CASSPRGAEGNTIYF. The CDR3 DNA reads as TGTGCCAGCAGTCCCCGGGGAGCGGAAGGAAACACCATATATTTT. V is TRBV28 and J is TRBJ1-3; no clear D gene. V was trimmed by 5 bases and J by 4 bases, leaving 15 bases between them. Germline-derived CDR1 and CDR2 are MDHEN and SYDVKM. The CDR3 consists of 15 residues. Full variable domain (outside the CDR3, taken from reference TRBV28 and TRBJ1-3): DVKVTQSSRYLVKRTGEKVFLECVQDMDHENMFWYRQDPGLGLRLIYFSYDVKMKEKGDIPEGYSVSREKKERFSLILESASTNQTSMYLCASSPRGAEGNTIYFGEGSWLTVV.

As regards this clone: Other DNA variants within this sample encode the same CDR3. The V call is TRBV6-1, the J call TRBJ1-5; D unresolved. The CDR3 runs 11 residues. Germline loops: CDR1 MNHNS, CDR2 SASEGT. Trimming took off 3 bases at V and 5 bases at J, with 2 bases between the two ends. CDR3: CASSDYQPQHF. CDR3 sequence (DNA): TGTGCCAGCAGTGATTATCAGCCCCAGCATTTT.

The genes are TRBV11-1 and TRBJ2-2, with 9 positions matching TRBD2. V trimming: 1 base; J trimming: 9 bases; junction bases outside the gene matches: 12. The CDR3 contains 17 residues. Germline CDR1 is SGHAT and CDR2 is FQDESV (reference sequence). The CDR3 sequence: CASSLGVETSGLRELFF. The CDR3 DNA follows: TGTGCCAGCAGCTTAGGAGTCGAGACTAGCGGCCTCCGGGAGCTGTTTTTT.

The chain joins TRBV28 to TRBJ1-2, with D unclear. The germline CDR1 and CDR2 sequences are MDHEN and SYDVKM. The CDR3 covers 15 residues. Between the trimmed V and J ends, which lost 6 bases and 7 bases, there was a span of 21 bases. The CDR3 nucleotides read TGTGCCAGCAGCTACTACTCTGGGTTCGGGCCTGGCTACACCTTC. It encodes CASSYYSGFGPGYTF.

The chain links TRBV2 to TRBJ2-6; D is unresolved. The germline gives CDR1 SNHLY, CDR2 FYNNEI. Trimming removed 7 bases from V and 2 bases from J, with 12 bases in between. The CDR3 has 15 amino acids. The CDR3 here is CASTFRAPGANVLTF. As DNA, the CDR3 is TGTGCCAGCACTTTCCGGGCTCCTGGGGCCAACGTCCTGACTTTC.

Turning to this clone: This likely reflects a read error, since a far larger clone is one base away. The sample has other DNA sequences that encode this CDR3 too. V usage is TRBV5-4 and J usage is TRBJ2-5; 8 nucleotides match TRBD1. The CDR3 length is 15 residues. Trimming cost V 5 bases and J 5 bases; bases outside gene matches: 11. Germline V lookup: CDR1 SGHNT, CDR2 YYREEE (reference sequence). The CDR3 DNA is TGTGCCAGCAGTTCGCAGTCAGGGGGCACGGAGACCCAGTACTTC. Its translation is CASSSQSGGTETQYF.

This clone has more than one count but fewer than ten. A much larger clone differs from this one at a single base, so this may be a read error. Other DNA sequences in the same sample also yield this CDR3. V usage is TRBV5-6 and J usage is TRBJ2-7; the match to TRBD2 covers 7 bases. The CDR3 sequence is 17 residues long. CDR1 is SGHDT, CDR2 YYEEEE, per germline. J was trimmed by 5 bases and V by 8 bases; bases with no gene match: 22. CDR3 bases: TGTGCCAGTAGCGCCTGGCAATTGCGGGAGCCGGAGGACGAGCAGTACTTC. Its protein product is CASSAWQLREPEDEQYF.

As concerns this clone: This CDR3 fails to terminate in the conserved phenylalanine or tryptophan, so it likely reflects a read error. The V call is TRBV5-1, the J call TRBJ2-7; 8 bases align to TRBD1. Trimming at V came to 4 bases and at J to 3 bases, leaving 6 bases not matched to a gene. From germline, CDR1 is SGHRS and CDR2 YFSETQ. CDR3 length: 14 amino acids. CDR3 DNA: TGCGCCAGCAGCAGAACAGGACAGGGCTACGAGCAGTACTTA. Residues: CASSRTGQGYEQYL.

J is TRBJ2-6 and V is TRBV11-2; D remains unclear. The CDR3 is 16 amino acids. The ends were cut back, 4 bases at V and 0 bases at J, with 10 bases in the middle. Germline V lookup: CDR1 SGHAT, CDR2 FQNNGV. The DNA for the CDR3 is TGTGCCAGCAGCTCCTTGATGGGCTCTGGGGCCAACGTCCTGACTTTC. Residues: CASSSLMGSGANVLTF.

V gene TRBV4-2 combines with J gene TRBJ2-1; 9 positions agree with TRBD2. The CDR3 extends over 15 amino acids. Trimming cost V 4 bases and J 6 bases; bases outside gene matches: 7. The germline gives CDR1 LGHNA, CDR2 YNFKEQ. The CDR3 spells CASSPRREGINEQFF. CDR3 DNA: TGTGCCAGCAGCCCTCGGCGGGAGGGCATCAATGAGCAGTTCTTC.

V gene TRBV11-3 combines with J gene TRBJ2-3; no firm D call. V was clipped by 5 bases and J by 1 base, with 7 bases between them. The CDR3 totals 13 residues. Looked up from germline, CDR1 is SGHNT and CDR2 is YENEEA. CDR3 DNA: TGTGCCAGCAGCCCCGAACGCACAGATACGCAGTATTTT. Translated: CASSPERTDTQYF. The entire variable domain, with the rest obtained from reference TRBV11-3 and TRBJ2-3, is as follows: EAGVVQSPRYKIIEKKQPVAFWCNPISGHNTLYWYLQNLGQGPELLIRYENEEAVDDSQLPKDRFSAERLKGVDSTLKIQPAELGDSAVYLCASSPERTDTQYFGPGTRLTVL.

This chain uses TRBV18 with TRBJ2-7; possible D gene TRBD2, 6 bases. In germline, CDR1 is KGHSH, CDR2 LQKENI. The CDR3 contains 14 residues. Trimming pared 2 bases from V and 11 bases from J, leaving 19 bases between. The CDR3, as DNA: TGTGCCAGCTCACCAGAAGGTCAAACGGGGGAGAAGTACTTC. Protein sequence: CASSPEGQTGEKYF.

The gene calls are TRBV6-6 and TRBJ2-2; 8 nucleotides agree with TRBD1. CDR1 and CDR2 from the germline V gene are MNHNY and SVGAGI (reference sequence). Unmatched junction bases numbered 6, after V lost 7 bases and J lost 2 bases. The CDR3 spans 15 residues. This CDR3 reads CASNPDRDNTGELFF. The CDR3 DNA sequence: TGTGCCAGCAACCCGGACAGGGACAACACCGGGGAGCTGTTTTTT.

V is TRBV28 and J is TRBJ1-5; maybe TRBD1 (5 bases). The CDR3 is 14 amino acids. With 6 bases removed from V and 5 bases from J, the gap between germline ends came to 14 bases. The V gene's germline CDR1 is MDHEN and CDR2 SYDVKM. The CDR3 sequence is CASSLQVYDQPQHF. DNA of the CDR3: TGTGCCAGCAGCCTACAGGTTTATGATCAGCCCCAGCATTTT.

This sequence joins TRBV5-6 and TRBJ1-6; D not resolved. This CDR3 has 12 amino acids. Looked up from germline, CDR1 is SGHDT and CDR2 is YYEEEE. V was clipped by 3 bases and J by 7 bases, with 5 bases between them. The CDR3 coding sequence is TGTGCCAGCAGCTCTAAGAATTCACCCCTCCACTTT. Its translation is CASSSKNSPLHF.

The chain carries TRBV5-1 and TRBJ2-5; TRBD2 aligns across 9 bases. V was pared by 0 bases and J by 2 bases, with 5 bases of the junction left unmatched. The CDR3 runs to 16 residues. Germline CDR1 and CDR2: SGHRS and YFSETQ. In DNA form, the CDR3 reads TGCGCCAGCAGCTTGGTGTCTAGCGGGACGCAAGAGACCCAGTACTTC. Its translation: CASSLVSSGTQETQYF.

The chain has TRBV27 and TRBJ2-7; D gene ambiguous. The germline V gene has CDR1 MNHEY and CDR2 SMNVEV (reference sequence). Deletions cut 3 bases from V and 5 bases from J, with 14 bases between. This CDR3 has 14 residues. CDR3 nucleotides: TGTGCCAGCAGTTTGAACCGGGTTGAGGACGAGCAGTACTTC. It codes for CASSLNRVEDEQYF.

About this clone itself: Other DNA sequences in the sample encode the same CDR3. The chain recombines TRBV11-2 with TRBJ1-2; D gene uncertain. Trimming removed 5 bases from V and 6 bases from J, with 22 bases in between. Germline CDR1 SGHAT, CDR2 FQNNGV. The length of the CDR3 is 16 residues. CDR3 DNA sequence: TGTGCCAGCAGCCCCTATCGAGGGCCTTTGTTCGATGGCTACACCTTC. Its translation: CASSPYRGPLFDGYTF. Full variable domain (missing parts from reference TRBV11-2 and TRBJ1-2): EAGVAQSPRYKIIEKRQSVAFWCNPISGHATLYWYQQILGQGPKLLIQFQNNGVVDDSQLPKDRFSAERLKGVDSTLKIQPAKLEDSAVYLCASSPYRGPLFDGYTFGSGTRLTVV.

As DNA, the CDR3 is TGCGCCAGCAGCTCCTTGACAGGGGGCGAAAAACTGTTTTTT. Residues: CASSSLTGGEKLFF. The J gene is TRBJ1-4, the V gene TRBV5-1, with TRBD1 matching 10 bases. CDR1 SGHRS and CDR2 YFSETQ come from the germline V gene. This CDR3 has 14 residues. V trimming: 3 bases; J trimming: 8 bases; junction bases outside the gene matches: 4.

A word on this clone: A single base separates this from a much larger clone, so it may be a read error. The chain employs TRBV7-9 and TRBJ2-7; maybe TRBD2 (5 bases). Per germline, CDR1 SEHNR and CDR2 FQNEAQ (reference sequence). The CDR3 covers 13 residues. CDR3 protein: CANSPWAEVEQYF. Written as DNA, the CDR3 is TGTGCCAACAGCCCCTGGGCGGAGGTCGAGCAGTACTTC. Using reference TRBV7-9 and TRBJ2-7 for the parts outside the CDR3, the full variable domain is DTGVSQNPRHKITKRGQNVTFRCDPISEHNRLYWYRQTLGQGPEFLTYFQNEAQLEKSRLLSDRFSAERPKGSFSTLEIQRTEQGDSAMYLCANSPWAEVEQYFGPGTRLTVT.

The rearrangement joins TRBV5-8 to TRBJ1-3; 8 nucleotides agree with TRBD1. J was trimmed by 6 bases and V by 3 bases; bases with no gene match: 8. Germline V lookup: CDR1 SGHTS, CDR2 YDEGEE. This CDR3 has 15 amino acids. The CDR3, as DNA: TGTGCCAGCAGCTCTGGGACAGGCTACGAAAACACCATATATTTT. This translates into CASSSGTGYENTIYF.

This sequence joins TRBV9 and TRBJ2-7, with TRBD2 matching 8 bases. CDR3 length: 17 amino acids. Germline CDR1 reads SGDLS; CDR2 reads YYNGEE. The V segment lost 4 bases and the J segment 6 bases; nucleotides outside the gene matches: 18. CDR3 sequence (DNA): TGTGCCAGCAGCTCCGGGGGGAGCGGGAGAGGATTGGGCGAGCAGTACTTC. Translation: CASSSGGSGRGLGEQYF.

CDR3 sequence reads: CASSLARVETEAFF. The DNA for the CDR3 is TGTGCCAGCAGCCTCGCCAGGGTTGAGACTGAAGCTTTCTTT. The chain carries TRBV7-6 and TRBJ1-1, with D possibly being TRBD1 (5 bases). CDR3 length: 14 amino acids. The germline gives CDR1 SGHVS, CDR2 FNYEAQ. Trimming removed 5 bases at V and 5 bases at J, with 15 bases between.

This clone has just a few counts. This CDR3 is CASSEYFLGHEQYF. The CDR3 nucleotides read TGTGCCAGCAGTGAATACTTCCTGGGGCACGAGCAGTACTTC. The rearrangement links TRBV6-1 to TRBJ2-7; a weak D match, TRBD1 (5 bases). CDR3 length: 14 amino acids. V was pared by 2 bases and J by 5 bases, with 13 bases between. Germline assignment: CDR1 MNHNS and CDR2 SASEGT.